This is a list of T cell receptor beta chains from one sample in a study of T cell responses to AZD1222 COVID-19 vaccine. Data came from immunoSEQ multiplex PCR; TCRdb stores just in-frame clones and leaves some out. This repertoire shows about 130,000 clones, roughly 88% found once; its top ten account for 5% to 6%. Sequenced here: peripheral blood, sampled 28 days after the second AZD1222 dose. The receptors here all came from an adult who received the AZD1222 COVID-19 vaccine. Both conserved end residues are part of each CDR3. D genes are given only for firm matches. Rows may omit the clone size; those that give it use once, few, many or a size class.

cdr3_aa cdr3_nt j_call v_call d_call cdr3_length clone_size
CASSEGGQAYYSNQPQHF TGTGCCAGCAGTGAAGGAGGACAGGCCTACTATAGCAATCAGCCCCAGCATTTT TRBJ1-5 TRBV6-1 TRBD1 18 -
CASSQVEEGEEAEAFF TGTGCCAGCAGCCAAGTAGAGGAAGGGGAAGAAGCTGAAGCTTTCTTT TRBJ1-1 TRBV14 - 16 -
CSVRRGYGYTF TGCAGTGTTAGGAGAGGCTATGGCTACACCTTC TRBJ1-2 TRBV20-1 - 11 -
CASSLARVGTSNQPQHF TGTGCCAGCAGCTTGGCCAGGGTCGGGACTAGCAATCAGCCCCAGCATTTT TRBJ1-5 TRBV5-8 - 17 -
CAIRMDSGTFSGNTIYF TGTGCCATCAGGATGGACAGCGGAACCTTCTCTGGAAACACCATATATTTT TRBJ1-3 TRBV10-3 - 17 -
CSVVGTTTGELFF TGCAGCGTTGTCGGGACAACAACCGGGGAGCTGTTTTTT TRBJ2-2 TRBV29-1 - 13 -
CASSLDRGQDYGYTF TGTGCCAGCAGCCTTGACAGGGGGCAAGACTATGGCTACACCTTC TRBJ1-2 TRBV5-5 TRBD1 15 once
CASSLGTGSEAFF TGTGCCAGCAGTTTAGGGACAGGGTCTGAAGCTTTCTTT TRBJ1-1 TRBV12-3/TRBV12-4 TRBD1 13 once
CASSYIGTFGAPLHF TGTGCCAGCAGTTACATCGGGACCTTTGGGGCACCCCTCCACTTT TRBJ1-6 TRBV6-5 - 15 -
CASSFVTGANNQPQHF TGTGCCAGCAGCTTTGTGACAGGGGCAAACAATCAGCCCCAGCATTTT TRBJ1-5 TRBV7-8 TRBD1 16 -
CASSYIAGGYEQFF TGTGCCAGCAGTTACATAGCGGGAGGGTATGAGCAGTTCTTC TRBJ2-1 TRBV6-2/TRBV6-3 TRBD2 14 -
CATSATGYAGTQPQHF TGTGCCACCAGTGCCACAGGGTATGCTGGGACTCAGCCCCAGCATTTT TRBJ1-5 TRBV24-1 - 16 -
CASRQGQVDQPQHF TGTGCCAGTAGACAGGGACAGGTAGATCAGCCCCAGCATTTT TRBJ1-5 TRBV19 TRBD1 14 -
CACSGDSNQPQHF TGTGCCTGTTCCGGTGATAGCAATCAGCCCCAGCATTTT TRBJ1-5 TRBV30 - 13 -
CASKTGLGPQHF TGTGCCAGTAAAACAGGGTTGGGGCCCCAGCATTTT TRBJ1-5 TRBV19 - 12 -
CASTPRQGNEKLFF TGTGCCAGTACCCCTCGACAGGGGAATGAAAAACTGTTTTTT TRBJ1-4 TRBV19 TRBD1 14 -